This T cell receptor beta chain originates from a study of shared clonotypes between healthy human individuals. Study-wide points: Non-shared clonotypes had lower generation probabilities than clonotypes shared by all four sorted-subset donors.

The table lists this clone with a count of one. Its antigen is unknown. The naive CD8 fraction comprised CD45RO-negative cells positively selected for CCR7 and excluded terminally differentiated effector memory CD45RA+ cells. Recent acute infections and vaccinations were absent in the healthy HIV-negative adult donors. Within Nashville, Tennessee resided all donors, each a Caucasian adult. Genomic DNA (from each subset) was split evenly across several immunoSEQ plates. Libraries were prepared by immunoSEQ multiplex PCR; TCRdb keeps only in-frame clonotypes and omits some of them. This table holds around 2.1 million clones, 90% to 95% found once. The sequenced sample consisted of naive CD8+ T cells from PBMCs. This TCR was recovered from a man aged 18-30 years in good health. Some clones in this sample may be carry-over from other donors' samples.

In DNA form, the CDR3 reads TGCAGCGCAACACGGGCCTCTTTGCTGGCAGATACGCAGTATTTT. It translates to CSATRASLLADTQYF. The chain recombines TRBV29-1 with TRBJ2-3, with unresolved D. This CDR3 has 15 amino acids. Germline-derived CDR1 and CDR2 are SQVTM and ANQGSEA. The ends were cut back, 7 bases at V and 4 bases at J, with 21 bases in the middle.